Below are 13 T cell receptor beta chains sequenced from a single sample in a study of vaccination and CD4 T cells after COVID-19. The assay that was used to sequence DNA from cultured CD4+ T cells was the Oncomine TCR Beta short-read assay. MiXCR, applied by TCRdb to the PCR reads, yields one record per CDR3 protein. The sample has under 20,000 distinct CDR3 sequences; around 40% are singletons. Their antigens are not known. The time point denotes: late sampling 161 to 241 days after vaccination in a few convalescent patients. Treatment: approximately 9-day PBMC culture with coronavirus spike peptide pools or control peptides (ViraFEST assay). This specimen consisted of CD4+ T cells from blood, cultured in vitro, obtained about 7 months after SARS-CoV-2 vaccination. All receptors derive from a human donor who had recovered from COVID-19.

The gene calls are TRBV19 and TRBJ2-7; D is possibly TRBD2 (7 bases). Germline V gene lookup returns CDR1 LNHDA and CDR2 SQIVND (reference sequence). V lost 5 bases and J lost 5, with 19 bases in between. This CDR3 comprises 15 residues. The CDR3, as DNA: TGTGCCAGTAGTGCTCTAGCGGCAGGGGATGACGAGCAGTACTTC. Translation: CASSALAAGDDEQYF.

The V call is TRBV6-5, the J call TRBJ2-5; TRBD2 might be the D (5 bases). Germline V lookup: CDR1 MNHEY, CDR2 SVGAGI. This CDR3 has 16 residues. V shed 2 bases and J shed 5 bases, with 18 bases lying between them. In DNA form, the CDR3 reads TGTGCCAGCAGTTACGGTATCGGCGACGGGGAGGAGACCCAGTACTTC. Translation: CASSYGIGDGEETQYF.

The chain couples TRBV6-1 to TRBJ1-6; 7 bases fit TRBD1. J lost 10 bases, V lost 6 bases, and 12 bases had no gene match. This CDR3 is built from 15 residues. Germline CDR1 is MNHNS and CDR2 is SASEGT. This chain's CDR3 is CASRSGRDSLSPLHF. The DNA for the CDR3 is TGTGCCAGCAGGTCGGGCCGGGACAGTTTATCACCCCTCCACTTT.

The sample holds a few counts of this clonotype. This sequence joins TRBV6-1 and TRBJ1-2, with a weak D call TRBD1 (6 bases). Germline CDR1 is MNHNS and CDR2 is SASEGT. The ends were cut back, 7 bases at V and 7 bases at J, with 25 bases in the middle. The CDR3 runs 16 residues. CDR3 sequence reads: CASTYGGQAGDRGYTF. CDR3 in DNA: TGTGCCAGCACCTACGGAGGCCAAGCAGGGGATCGTGGCTACACCTTC.

The chain has TRBV7-2 and TRBJ1-1; TRBD1 matches at 8 bases. The CDR3 contains 18 residues. Per germline, CDR1 SGHTA and CDR2 FQGNSA. The V segment lost 4 bases and the J segment 5 bases; nucleotides outside the gene matches: 18. Here the CDR3 DNA reads TGTGCCAGCAGCTCCGGGACAGGCACTAAAAAGGGTGGTACTGAAGCTTTCTTT. It encodes CASSSGTGTKKGGTEAFF.

The rearrangement links TRBV11-2 to TRBJ2-5, with a tentative D call TRBD2 (6 bases). Trimming removed 2 bases from V and 5 bases from J, with 15 bases in between. The CDR3 length is 15 residues. The germline V gene has CDR1 SGHAT and CDR2 FQNNGV. The CDR3 reads CASSLRAWGVETQYF. The CDR3 DNA reads TGTGCCAGCAGCTTAAGGGCCTGGGGGGTGGAGACCCAGTACTTC.

The chain's CDR3 is CASSIGTENSPLHF. DNA of the CDR3: TGTGCCAGCAGCATCGGGACGGAGAATTCACCCCTCCACTTT. The chain combines TRBV5-4 with TRBJ1-6, with a tentative D call TRBD1 (5 bases). Trimming left V 4 bases short and J 7 bases short, with 12 bases between. CDR3 length: 14 residues. CDR1 and CDR2 (germline): SGHNT, YYREEE (reference sequence). Full variable domain (remainder filled in from reference TRBV5-4 and TRBJ1-6): ETGVTQSPTHLIKTRGQQVTLRCSSQSGHNTVSWYQQALGQGPQFIFQYYREEENGRGNFPPRFSGLQFPNYSSELNVNALELDDSALYLCASSIGTENSPLHFGNGTRLTVT.

Only a few counts were recorded for this clonotype. In DNA form, the CDR3 reads TGCAGTGCTAGAGGGACTAGCGGGACAGATACGCAGTATTTT. Its translation is CSARGTSGTDTQYF. This chain joins TRBV20-1 and TRBJ2-3; 11 bases are a match to TRBD2. V shed 1 base, J shed 3 bases, and the junction held 0 bases outside the gene matches. The CDR3 sequence is 14 residues long. Germline V gene lookup returns CDR1 DFQATT and CDR2 SNEGSKA (reference sequence).

The V call is TRBV7-9, the J call TRBJ2-5; D unresolved. Looked up from germline, CDR1 is SEHNR and CDR2 is FQNEAQ (reference sequence). V was pared by 1 base and J by 7 bases, with 4 bases between. The CDR3 extends over 11 amino acids. The CDR3 here is CASSLGLTQYF. The CDR3 nucleotides are TGTGCCAGCAGCTTAGGGTTGACCCAGTACTTC.

This chain uses TRBV7-9 with TRBJ2-7; 7 nucleotides align to TRBD1. Trimming cost V 4 bases and J 5 bases; bases outside gene matches: 8. The CDR3 runs 14 residues. Germline CDR1 is SEHNR and CDR2 is FQNEAQ (reference sequence). CDR3 bases: TGTGCCAGCAGCTCCCGGACAGGATGGGACGAGCAGTACTTC. Amino acid sequence: CASSSRTGWDEQYF.

V is TRBV7-6 and J is TRBJ2-1; 7 bases are shared with TRBD2. The CDR3 length is 15 residues. CDR1 and CDR2 (germline): SGHVS, FNYEAQ. V gave up 5 bases and J gave up 6 bases; unmatched junction bases: 10. The CDR3 DNA sequence: TGTGCCAGCAGCCCGGGAGGCGGCGGTCTCAATGAGCAGTTCTTC. It translates to CASSPGGGGLNEQFF.

The gene calls are TRBV6-1 and TRBJ1-2, with 10 bases fitting TRBD1. V dropped 7 bases and J dropped 8; count of bases not matched to a gene: 7. This CDR3 comprises 13 residues. The germline gives CDR1 MNHNS, CDR2 SASEGT. This CDR3 is CASTWGQGIGYTF. The CDR3 DNA sequence: TGTGCCAGCACCTGGGGACAGGGGATAGGCTACACCTTC.

V gene TRBV6-1 combines with J gene TRBJ2-3, with D perhaps TRBD2 (6 bases). Germline values: CDR1 MNHNS, CDR2 SASEGT. The V gene lost 4 bases and the J gene lost 6 bases, with 14 bases spanning the gap. The CDR3 totals 14 residues. The CDR3 loop reads CASSVRGAGDTQYF. CDR3 DNA: TGTGCCAGCAGTGTACGCGGGGCGGGTGATACGCAGTATTTT.